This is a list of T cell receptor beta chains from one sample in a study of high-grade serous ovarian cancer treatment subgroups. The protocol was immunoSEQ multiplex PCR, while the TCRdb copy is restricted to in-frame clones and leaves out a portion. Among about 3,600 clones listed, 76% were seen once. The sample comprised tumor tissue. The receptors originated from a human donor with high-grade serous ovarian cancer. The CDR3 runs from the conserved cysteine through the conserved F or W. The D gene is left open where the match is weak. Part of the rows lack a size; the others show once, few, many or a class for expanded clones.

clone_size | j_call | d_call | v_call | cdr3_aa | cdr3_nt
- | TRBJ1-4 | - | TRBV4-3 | CASSQDYEGPPGGEKLFF | TGCGCCAGCAGCCAAGATTATGAAGGGCCTCCCGGCGGTGAAAAACTGTTTTTT
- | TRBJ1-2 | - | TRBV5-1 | CASSSLQGVYGYTF | TGCGCCAGCAGCTCATTACAGGGAGTCTATGGCTACACCTTC
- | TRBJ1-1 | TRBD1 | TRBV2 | CAGKGQGHTEAFF | TGTGCCGGAAAGGGACAGGGGCACACTGAAGCTTTCTTT
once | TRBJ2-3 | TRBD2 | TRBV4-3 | CASSLYTSGGPMGDTQYF | TGCGCCAGCAGCCTCTATACTAGCGGGGGGCCGATGGGTGATACGCAGTATTTT
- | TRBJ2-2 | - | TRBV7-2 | CASSLAGFDTGELFF | TGTGCCAGCAGCTTAGCGGGGTTTGACACCGGGGAGCTGTTTTTT
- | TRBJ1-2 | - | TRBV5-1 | CASRTANYGYTF | TGCGCCAGCCGGACAGCTAACTATGGCTACACCTTC
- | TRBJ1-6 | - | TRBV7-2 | CASSLAHGWGGSPLHF | TGTGCCAGCAGCTTAGCTCATGGATGGGGGGGATCACCCCTCCACTTT
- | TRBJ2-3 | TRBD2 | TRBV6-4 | CASSDSMTSATDTQYF | TGTGCCAGCAGTGACTCGATGACTAGCGCCACAGATACGCAGTATTTT
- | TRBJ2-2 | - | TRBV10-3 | CAITAEGGMRYGELFF | TGTGCCATCACTGCCGAGGGGGGGATGAGATACGGGGAGCTGTTTTTT
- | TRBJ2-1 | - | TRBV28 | CASSPEGGAAYNEQFF | TGTGCCAGCAGTCCCGAGGGTGGGGCCGCCTACAATGAGCAGTTCTTC
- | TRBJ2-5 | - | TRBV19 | CASSPQASGGQETQYF | TGTGCCAGTAGTCCTCAAGCCAGCGGCGGACAAGAGACCCAGTACTTC
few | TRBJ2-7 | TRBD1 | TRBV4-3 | CASSQVDRESYEQYF | TGCGCCAGCAGCCAGGTGGACAGGGAGTCTTACGAGCAGTACTTC
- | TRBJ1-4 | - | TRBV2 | CASSEHEKLFF | TGTGCCAGCAGTGAACATGAAAAACTGTTTTTT
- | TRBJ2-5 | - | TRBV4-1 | CASSQRSGAPSYQETQYF | TGCGCCAGCAGCCAGAGGTCAGGGGCCCCTTCGTACCAAGAGACCCAGTACTTC
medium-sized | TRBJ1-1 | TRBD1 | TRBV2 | CASTPGQGDTEAFF | TGTGCCAGCACTCCGGGACAGGGTGACACTGAAGCTTTCTTT
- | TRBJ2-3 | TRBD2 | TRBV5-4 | CASSLITSGGNTDTQYF | TGTGCCAGCAGCTTGATAACTAGCGGGGGCAACACAGATACGCAGTATTTT
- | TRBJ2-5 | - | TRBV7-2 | CASSLPPTPTYKETQYF | TGTGCCAGCAGCTTACCCCCGACACCCACCTACAAAGAGACCCAGTACTTC
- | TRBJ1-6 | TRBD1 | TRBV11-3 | CASSLRPDRGNSPLHF | TGTGCCAGCAGCTTACGTCCGGACAGGGGGAATTCACCCCTCCACTTT
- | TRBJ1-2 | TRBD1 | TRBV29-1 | CSVEAGQGGYTF | TGCAGCGTTGAGGCGGGACAGGGTGGCTACACCTTC
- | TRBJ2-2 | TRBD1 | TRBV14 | CASSQDLGQGARTGELFF | TGTGCCAGCAGCCAAGATCTTGGACAGGGGGCAAGAACCGGGGAGCTGTTTTTT
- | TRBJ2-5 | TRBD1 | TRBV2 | CASTWDRGPETQYF | TGTGCCAGCACTTGGGACAGGGGGCCGGAGACCCAGTACTTC
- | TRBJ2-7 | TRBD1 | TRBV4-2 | CASSPLQGDEQYF | TGTGCCAGCAGCCCCCTACAGGGGGACGAGCAGTACTTC
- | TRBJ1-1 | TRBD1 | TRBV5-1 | CASSSRGGGNTEAFF | TGCGCCAGCAGCTCGCGAGGGGGCGGGAACACTGAAGCTTTCTTT
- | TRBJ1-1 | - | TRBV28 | CASSFSGWRYTEAFF | TGTGCCAGCAGTTTTTCTGGATGGCGCTACACTGAAGCTTTCTTT
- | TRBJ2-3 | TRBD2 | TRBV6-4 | CASSDLMTSATDTQYF | TGTGCCAGCAGTGACTTGATGACTAGCGCCACAGATACGCAGTATTTT
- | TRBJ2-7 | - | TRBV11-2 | CASSLDLGVGEQYF | TGTGCCAGCAGCTTAGATCTTGGAGTCGGCGAGCAGTACTTC